This record covers a single T cell receptor beta chain. This clone's antigen is unknown. Qualities for individual bases were not recorded, and no much larger clone is one base off. The sample is drawn from a study of T cell repertoires in cytomegalovirus infection (dated by TCRdb to about 2019). For the wider study: Alongside well-studied HLA-B-restricted epitopes, the peptide stimulations were aimed at recently identified HLA-C-restricted CMV epitopes, whose presentation resists viral immunomodulation. Donor HLA type was relevant to the analysis, as public TCR beta signatures indicated carriage of CMV infection together with the matching HLA type. General study outcomes and caveats: The ex vivo response was dominated by HLA-C-restricted CMV-specific TCR beta clonotypes, which also provided the single most frequent clonotype in two of eight donors. In both this cohort and an independent roughly 400-donor cohort, the cumulative frequency of public TCR beta family members distinguished carriers of CMV infection plus the relevant HLA type.

The sample's treatment or condition label, decoded: in vitro stimulation with specific CMV peptide epitopes to enrich CMV-specific T cells. The data were produced on an Illumina HiSeq 1500. TCRdb trimmed the raw reads at Q25, called clones with MiXCR and kept productive beta chains. Under each unique CDR3 protein, matching rows form one entry showing the most common genes and DNA. The sample data list 90,000 to 120,000 distinct CDR3 sequences, and 42% of these were observed just once. The ten largest clonotypes hold roughly 74% of the sample. This TCR was recovered from a human donor in good health (CMV status not recorded). Some clones in this sample may be carry-over from other donors' samples. The sequences come from CD8+ T cells from cultured PBMCs, collected from culture after CMV antigen stimulation.

The DNA sequence is TGTGCCAGCAGCTTAGGGGACAAGGGGCCGGGGGAGACCCAGTACTTC. Its translation reads: CASSLGDKGPGETQYF. The rearrangement combines TRBV7-9 with TRBJ2-5; TRBD1 is perhaps the D gene, given 6 matching bases. V gives up 1 base and J gives up 5 bases, and the segment between their germline ends measures 17 bases. CDR1 and CDR2 were assigned from the germline V gene (reference sequence) as SEHNR and FQNEAQ. From its cysteine to its phenylalanine, the CDR3 spans 16 amino acids. Only the CDR3 portion is preserved as DNA: 48 bases, with reading frame beginning at the first base.